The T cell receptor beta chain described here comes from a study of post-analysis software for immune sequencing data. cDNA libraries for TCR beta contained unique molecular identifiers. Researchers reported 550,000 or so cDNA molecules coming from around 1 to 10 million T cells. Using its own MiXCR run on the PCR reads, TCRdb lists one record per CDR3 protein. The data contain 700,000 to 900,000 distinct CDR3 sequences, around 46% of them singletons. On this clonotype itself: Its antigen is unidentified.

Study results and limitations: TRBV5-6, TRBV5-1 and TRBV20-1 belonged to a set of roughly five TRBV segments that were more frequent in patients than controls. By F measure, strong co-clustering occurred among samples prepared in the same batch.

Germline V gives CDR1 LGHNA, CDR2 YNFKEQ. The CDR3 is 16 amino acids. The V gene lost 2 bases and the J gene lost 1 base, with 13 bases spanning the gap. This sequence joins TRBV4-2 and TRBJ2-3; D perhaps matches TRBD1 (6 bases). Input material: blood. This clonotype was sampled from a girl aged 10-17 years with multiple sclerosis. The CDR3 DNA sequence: TGTGCCAGCAGCCAACGCCACAGGGACGGCACAGATACGCAGTATTTT. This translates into CASSQRHRDGTDTQYF.